Below are 22 T cell receptor beta chains sequenced from a single sample in a study of shared clonotypes between healthy human individuals (dated by TCRdb to 2019 to 2021). Library preparation was by the immunoSEQ multiplex PCR assay. In its TCRdb copy, this immuneACCESS table keeps in-frame sequences only and misses some clones. Where compared with another copy, unresolved V genes explain less than half of these, and the others have no known cause. A total of roughly 2.2 million clones appear in this sample, approximately 95% of them only once. Of the sample, about 0.39% falls within the top ten clones. Specimen: naive CD4+ T cells from PBMCs. This specimen's cell subset or site label, interpreted: CD45RA+ positively selected. Receptor source: a man between 18 and 29 years old in good health. Some clones in this sample may be carry-over from other donors' samples.

J is TRBJ2-2 and V is TRBV6-6; 7 positions match TRBD1. Germline CDR1 MNHNY, CDR2 SVGAGI (reference sequence). The CDR3 covers 16 residues. The V segment lost 5 bases and the J segment 0 bases; nucleotides outside the gene matches: 6. The CDR3 DNA sequence: TGTGCCAGCAGTACGACCAGGGGGACGAACACCGGGGAGCTGTTTTTT. Its protein product is CASSTTRGTNTGELFF.

V gene TRBV5-4 combines with J gene TRBJ2-7, with 8 bases aligning to TRBD2. This CDR3 has 15 amino acids. V was clipped by 4 bases and J by 6 bases; unmatched bases: 12. The germline V gene encodes CDR1 SGHNT and CDR2 YYREEE (reference sequence). The CDR3 DNA is TGTGCCAGCAGCCCGGGGGGGGGCGCAGGTAGCGAGCAGTACTTC. It translates to CASSPGGGAGSEQYF. Full variable domain (remainder filled in from reference TRBV5-4 and TRBJ2-7): ETGVTQSPTHLIKTRGQQVTLRCSSQSGHNTVSWYQQALGQGPQFIFQYYREEENGRGNFPPRFSGLQFPNYSSELNVNALELDDSALYLCASSPGGGAGSEQYFGPGTRLTVT.

This chain connects TRBV5-4 to TRBJ2-3; 7 positions agree with TRBD2. Germline loops: CDR1 SGHNT, CDR2 YYREEE (reference sequence). CDR3 length: 15 residues. Trimming at V came to 0 bases and at J to 3 bases, leaving 4 bases not matched to a gene. This CDR3 reads CASSLESSGTDTQYF. The CDR3 bases are TGTGCCAGCAGCTTGGAATCTAGCGGAACAGATACGCAGTATTTT. Filled out from reference TRBV5-4 and TRBJ2-3, the complete variable domain reads ETGVTQSPTHLIKTRGQQVTLRCSSQSGHNTVSWYQQALGQGPQFIFQYYREEENGRGNFPPRFSGLQFPNYSSELNVNALELDDSALYLCASSLESSGTDTQYFGPGTRLTVL.

The chain couples TRBV11-2 to TRBJ2-1; D possibly corresponds to TRBD1 (5 bases). Trimming stripped 1 base from V and 8 bases from J, with 18 bases between. Per germline, CDR1 SGHAT and CDR2 FQNNGV. The CDR3 consists of 16 residues. The CDR3 here is CASSLGAGLRQDEQFF. DNA for the CDR3: TGTGCCAGCAGCTTAGGTGCAGGGTTAAGGCAGGATGAGCAGTTCTTC. The full variable domain, in which reference TRBV11-2 and TRBJ2-1 provide the parts outside the CDR3, is EAGVAQSPRYKIIEKRQSVAFWCNPISGHATLYWYQQILGQGPKLLIQFQNNGVVDDSQLPKDRFSAERLKGVDSTLKIQPAKLEDSAVYLCASSLGAGLRQDEQFFGPGTRLTVL.

This chain uses TRBV29-1 with TRBJ2-7, with unresolved D. CDR3 length: 13 residues. Germline V gene data show CDR1 as SQVTM and CDR2 as ANQGSEA. V was cut by 4 bases and J by 0 bases, with 10 bases left in between. CDR3: CSVVKEISYEQYF. CDR3 bases: TGCAGCGTTGTGAAGGAGATCTCCTACGAGCAGTACTTC.

This chain joins TRBV6-1 and TRBJ1-1; D might be TRBD1 (5 bases). Trimming took off 10 bases at V and 10 bases at J, with 19 bases between the two ends. Germline lookup yields CDR1 MNHNS and CDR2 SASEGT. The CDR3 has 12 residues. CDR3 bases: TGTGCCACCACGGGACGCACAACCGGAGCTTTCTTT. Translation gives CATTGRTTGAFF.

In DNA, the CDR3 is TGTGCCATCAGTGACACCGGGACAGGCTCACCCGAAGCTTTCTTT. Translating it yields CAISDTGTGSPEAFF. The chain is built from TRBV10-3 and TRBJ1-1; 8 nucleotides align to TRBD1. V lost 3 bases, J lost 8 bases, and 11 bases stayed unmatched. The CDR3 has 15 amino acids. Germline CDR1 is ENHRY and CDR2 is SYGVKD.

This clone appeared once. The chain uses TRBV7-9 and TRBJ1-1; perhaps TRBD1 as D (5 bases). The V gene lost 0 bases and the J gene lost 4 bases, with 18 bases spanning the gap. The CDR3 has 17 amino acids. Germline loops: CDR1 SEHNR, CDR2 FQNEAQ (reference sequence). In nucleotides, the CDR3 is TGTGCCAGCAGCTTAGCGCTCCGGGGCCCCATGTTCACTGAAGCTTTCTTT. Protein product: CASSLALRGPMFTEAFF. The variable domain in full, completed from reference TRBV7-9 and TRBJ1-1, reads DTGVSQNPRHKITKRGQNVTFRCDPISEHNRLYWYRQTLGQGPEFLTYFQNEAQLEKSRLLSDRFSAERPKGSFSTLEIQRTEQGDSAMYLCASSLALRGPMFTEAFFGQGTRLTVV.

The V call is TRBV5-1, the J call TRBJ2-3; no clear D gene. CDR3 length equals 15 residues. V lost 4 bases and J lost 0, with 12 bases in between. Germline V gives CDR1 SGHRS, CDR2 YFSETQ. CDR3 loop: CASSGGDLSTDTQYF. CDR3 DNA sequence: TGCGCCAGCAGCGGCGGAGACCTAAGCACAGATACGCAGTATTTT.

The CDR3 here is CASSPRTSGRSDTQYF. The CDR3, as DNA: TGCGCCAGCAGCCCTAGGACTAGCGGGAGATCAGATACGCAGTATTTT. V is TRBV5-1 and J is TRBJ2-3; TRBD2 matches at 13 bases. The germline CDR1 and CDR2 sequences are SGHRS and YFSETQ. CDR3 length equals 16 residues. The junction had 6 bases not matched to a gene; V was cut back by 4 bases and J by 4 bases.

The chain combines TRBV27 with TRBJ2-4, with 7 bases matching TRBD2. V was clipped by 4 bases and J by 3 bases; unmatched bases: 6. The germline gives CDR1 MNHEY, CDR2 SMNVEV (reference sequence). This CDR3 has 15 residues. CDR3 sequence (DNA): TGTGCCAGCAGTTCCACGGGGGGTGGCAAAAACATTCAGTACTTC. Translation: CASSSTGGGKNIQYF.

The V gene is TRBV7-9, the J gene TRBJ1-5; tentative D call: TRBD1 (6 bases). Looked up from germline, CDR1 is SEHNR and CDR2 is FQNEAQ (reference sequence). The CDR3 has 14 residues. V lost 5 bases and J lost 3, with 11 bases in between. CDR3 loop: CASSPDSYNQPQHF. CDR3 bases: TGTGCCAGCAGCCCGGACAGTTACAATCAGCCCCAGCATTTT.

The CDR3 nucleotides are TGTGCCAGCATGGACAGGAGTCATAACACCGGGGAGCTGTTTTTT. Translating it yields CASMDRSHNTGELFF. This chain joins TRBV5-4 and TRBJ2-2; the match to TRBD1 covers 7 bases. The CDR3 covers 15 residues. The germline V gene encodes CDR1 SGHNT and CDR2 YYREEE (reference sequence). With 6 bases clipped from V and 2 bases from J, the junction kept 7 bases outside the gene matches.

V and J are TRBV18 and TRBJ2-3; D is uncertain. The CDR3 extends over 12 amino acids. Germline loops: CDR1 KGHSH, CDR2 LQKENI. The V end lost 8 bases, the J end lost 2 bases, and 8 bases lay between the germline ends. CDR3 DNA: TGTGCCAGCCGCGACCCCACAGATACGCAGTATTTT. Amino acids: CASRDPTDTQYF. The whole variable domain, filled in from reference TRBV18 and TRBJ2-3, reads NAGVMQNPRHLVRRRGQEARLRCSPMKGHSHVYWYRQLPEEGLKFMVYLQKENIIDESGMPKERFSAEFPKEGPSILRIQQVVRGDSAAYFCASRDPTDTQYFGPGTRLTVL.

Note on this clone: Within the sample, other DNA sequences also encode this same CDR3. The rearrangement uses TRBV28 and TRBJ2-1; D is unclear. Trimming pared 9 bases from V and 0 bases from J, leaving 6 bases between. The CDR3 covers 12 residues. The germline V gene has CDR1 MDHEN and CDR2 SYDVKM. CDR3 amino acids: CASTGSYNEQFF. CDR3 coding DNA: TGTGCCAGTACCGGCTCCTACAATGAGCAGTTCTTC.

The chain links TRBV18 to TRBJ1-1, with D possibly being TRBD1 (5 bases). This CDR3 contains 16 residues. The V gene lost 3 bases and the J gene lost 1 base, with 15 bases spanning the gap. Germline assignment: CDR1 KGHSH and CDR2 LQKENI. This CDR3 reads CASSPSRGGRNTEAFF. CDR3 nucleotides: TGTGCCAGCTCACCCTCCCGGGGGGGGAGGAACACTGAAGCTTTCTTT.

The chain links TRBV29-1 to TRBJ2-7; 11 bases align to TRBD2. V lost 6 bases and J lost 4; bases outside the gene matches: 11. CDR1 is SQVTM, CDR2 ANQGSEA, per germline. The CDR3 totals 15 residues. CDR3 bases: TGCAGCGTACGAACTAGGGCTAGCGGGAGGTACGAGCAGTACTTC. The encoded protein is CSVRTRASGRYEQYF.

The CDR3 sequence is CASRASAVSTDTQYF. The CDR3 nucleotides are TGCGCCAGCCGAGCTTCCGCCGTCAGCACAGATACGCAGTATTTT. The rearrangement joins TRBV5-1 to TRBJ2-3; D unclear. Per the germline V gene, CDR1 is SGHRS and CDR2 is YFSETQ. V dropped 7 bases and J dropped 0 bases, with 15 bases sitting between them. This CDR3 comprises 15 residues.

CDR3 sequence: CASSLGPDNYGYTF. The CDR3 nucleotides are TGTGCCAGCAGCTTAGGTCCAGATAACTATGGCTACACCTTC. V usage is TRBV7-9 and J usage is TRBJ1-2; unclear D gene. The CDR3 is 14 residues long. Germline CDR1 reads SEHNR; CDR2 reads FQNEAQ (reference sequence). Trimming took 1 base from V and 1 from J, leaving 7 bases between them.

The chain is built from TRBV25-1 and TRBJ1-1, with 7 bases that match TRBD1. Germline V gene sequence: CDR1 MGHDK, CDR2 SYGVNS. V shed 5 bases and J 5 bases; nucleotides not matched to a gene: 8. The CDR3 runs 14 residues. The CDR3 DNA follows: TGTGCCAGCAGTCCGCGACAGGGTGGGACTGAAGCTTTCTTT. Amino acids: CASSPRQGGTEAFF.

The chain combines TRBV6-6 with TRBJ2-1; D call uncertain. The germline CDR1 and CDR2 sequences are MNHNY and SVGAGI (reference sequence). Trimming cost V 6 bases and J 15 bases, with 21 bases left between them. This CDR3 is built from 13 residues. The chain's CDR3 is CASSSGVVGLRFF. CDR3 nucleotide sequence: TGTGCCAGCAGCTCTGGAGTGGTCGGCCTAAGGTTCTTC.

The V call is TRBV7-8, the J call TRBJ1-2, with no clear D. This CDR3 is built from 14 residues. V was shortened by 5 bases and J by 2 bases, with 12 bases between the two germline ends. Germline V gene sequence: CDR1 SGHVS, CDR2 FQNEAQ. The CDR3: CASSPTSVNYGYTF. The CDR3 nucleotides read TGTGCCAGCAGCCCCACATCAGTCAACTATGGCTACACCTTC.